This record covers a single T cell receptor beta chain. The antigen remains unidentified. The data are from a study of T cell responses to AZD1222 COVID-19 vaccine. General observations from the study: A reported finding is that nearly half of spike-specific TCRs target unmutated variant regions. Spike-wide coverage was observed for vaccine-associated CD4 TCRs, with dominant responses at 160-218 and 743-854. None of the repertoires were sampled until the peak T cell response had passed.

Germline V gene lookup returns CDR1 SEHNR and CDR2 FQNEAQ (reference sequence). V was cut by 8 bases and J by 7 bases, with 23 bases left in between. CDR3 length: 15 residues. Sequenced by immunoSEQ multiplex PCR; TCRdb stores in-frame clones only, minus some. The sample holds 95,000 to 150,000 clones, more than 85% seen once. V usage is TRBV7-9 and J usage is TRBJ1-2, with a weak D call TRBD1 (5 bases). The TCR comes from an adult in good health. The sample here was peripheral blood, taken on day 0 of AZD1222 vaccination. The CDR3 DNA is TGTGCCAGCTCCGGGACGGTGACATTTCCGGGTGGCTACACCTTC. Its translation: CASSGTVTFPGGYTF.